Described below is a single T cell receptor beta chain sequence and its context. V gave up 8 bases and J gave up 0 bases, with 11 bases separating them. This CDR3 region has 13 residues. Germline CDR1 reads SNHLY; CDR2 reads FYNNEI. Stated treatment: randomized to nivolumab then ipilimumab (arm A) or the reverse (arm B). No patient had prior DNA-damaging chemotherapy. Sorted cells were live CD3+CD8+, lacking CD19 and CD56, from PBMCs. Only in-frame clones appear in the TCRdb table, and some are missing; sequencing was by immunoSEQ multiplex PCR. Of more than 15,000 clones in the sample, about 92% were seen once. The data were taken from a study of sequential checkpoint blockade in melanoma.

The TCR was taken from a human donor with melanoma. The V call is TRBV2, the J call TRBJ2-7; weak D call: TRBD2 (5 bases). Sequences were derived from CD8+ T cells sorted from blood (inferred from file names), sampled from a patient given nivolumab and ipilimumab in sequence. CDR3 bases: TGTGCCAGCGGGCTAGCTCCCTCCTACGAGCAGTACTTC. This codes for CASGLAPSYEQYF. Variable domain in full (rest from reference TRBV2 and TRBJ2-7): EPEVTQTPSHQVTQMGQEVILRCVPISNHLYFYWYRQILGQKVEFLVSFYNNEISEKSEIFDDQFSVERPDGSNFTLKIRSTKLEDSAMYFCASGLAPSYEQYFGPGTRLTVT.